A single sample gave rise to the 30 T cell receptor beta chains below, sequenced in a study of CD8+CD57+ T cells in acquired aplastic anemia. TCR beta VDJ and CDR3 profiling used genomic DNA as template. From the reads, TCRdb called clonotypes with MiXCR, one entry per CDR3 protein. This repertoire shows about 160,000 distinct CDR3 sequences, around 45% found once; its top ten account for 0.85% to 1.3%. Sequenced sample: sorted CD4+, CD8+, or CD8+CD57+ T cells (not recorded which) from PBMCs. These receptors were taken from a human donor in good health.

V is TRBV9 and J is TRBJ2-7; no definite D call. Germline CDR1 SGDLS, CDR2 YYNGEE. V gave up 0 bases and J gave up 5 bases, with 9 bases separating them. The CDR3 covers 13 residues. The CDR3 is CASSVGPPHEQYF. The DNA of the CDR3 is TGTGCCAGCAGCGTAGGTCCCCCCCACGAGCAGTACTTC.

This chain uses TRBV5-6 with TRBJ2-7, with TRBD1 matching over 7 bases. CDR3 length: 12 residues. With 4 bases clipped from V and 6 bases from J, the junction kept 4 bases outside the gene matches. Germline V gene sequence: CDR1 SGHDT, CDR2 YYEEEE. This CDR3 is CASSLTGVEQYF. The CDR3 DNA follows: TGTGCCAGCAGCCTAACAGGGGTCGAGCAGTACTTC.

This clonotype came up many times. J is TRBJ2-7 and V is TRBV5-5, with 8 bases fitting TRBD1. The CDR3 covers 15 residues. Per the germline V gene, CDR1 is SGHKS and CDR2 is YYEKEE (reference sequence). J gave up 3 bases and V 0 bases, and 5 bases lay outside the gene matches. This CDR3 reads CASSLGGQGSYEQYF. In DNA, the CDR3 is TGTGCCAGCAGCTTGGGCGGACAGGGAAGCTACGAGCAGTACTTC.

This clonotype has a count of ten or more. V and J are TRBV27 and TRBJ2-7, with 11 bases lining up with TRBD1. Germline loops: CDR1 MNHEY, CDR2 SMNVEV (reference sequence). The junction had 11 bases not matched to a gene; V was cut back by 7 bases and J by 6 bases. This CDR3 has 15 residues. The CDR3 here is CASTAPGQGVGEQYF. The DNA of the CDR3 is TGTGCCAGCACCGCTCCGGGACAGGGGGTGGGCGAGCAGTACTTC.

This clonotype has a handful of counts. The CDR3 nucleotides read TGTGCCAGCAGGGAGATACAGGGGGCTAGTGGGGCCAACGTCCTGACTTTC. This sequence encodes CASREIQGASGANVLTF. The chain recombines TRBV27 with TRBJ2-6, with TRBD1 identical over 9 bases. The CDR3 is 17 amino acids. Unmatched junction bases numbered 9, after V lost 6 bases and J lost 3 bases. Germline values: CDR1 MNHEY, CDR2 SMNVEV (reference sequence).

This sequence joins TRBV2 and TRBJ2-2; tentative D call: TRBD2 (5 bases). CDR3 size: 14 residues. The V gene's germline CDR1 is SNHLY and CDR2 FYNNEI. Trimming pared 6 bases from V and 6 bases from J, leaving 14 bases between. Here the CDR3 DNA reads TGTGCCAGCAGCCAAGTCGCGGGTCCCGGGGAGCTGTTTTTT. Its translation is CASSQVAGPGELFF.

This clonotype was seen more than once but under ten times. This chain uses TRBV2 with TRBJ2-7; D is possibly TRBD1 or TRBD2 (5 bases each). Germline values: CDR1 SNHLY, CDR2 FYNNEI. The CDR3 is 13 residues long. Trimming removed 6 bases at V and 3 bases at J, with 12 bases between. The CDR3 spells CASSDGTHYEQYF. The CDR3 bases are TGTGCCAGCAGCGACGGGACCCACTACGAGCAGTACTTC.

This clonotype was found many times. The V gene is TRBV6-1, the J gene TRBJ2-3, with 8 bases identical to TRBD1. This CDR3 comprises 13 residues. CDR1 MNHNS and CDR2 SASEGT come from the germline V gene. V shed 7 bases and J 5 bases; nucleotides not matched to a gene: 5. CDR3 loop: CASNRGEVDTQYF. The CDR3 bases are TGTGCCAGCAACAGGGGGGAGGTAGATACGCAGTATTTT.

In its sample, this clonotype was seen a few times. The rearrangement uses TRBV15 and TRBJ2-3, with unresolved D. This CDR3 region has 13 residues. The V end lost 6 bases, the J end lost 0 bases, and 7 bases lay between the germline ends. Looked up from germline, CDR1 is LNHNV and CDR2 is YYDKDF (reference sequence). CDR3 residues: CATRGGSTDTQYF. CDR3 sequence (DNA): TGTGCCACCAGGGGCGGTAGCACAGATACGCAGTATTTT.

This CDR3 reads CASSSPFRSGANVLTF. CDR3 coding DNA: TGTGCCAGCAGCTCCCCTTTCCGGTCTGGGGCCAACGTCCTGACTTTC. V and J are TRBV7-6 and TRBJ2-6; D is uncertain. V lost 4 bases to trimming and J lost 1 base, with 11 bases between them. Germline V gene sequence: CDR1 SGHVS, CDR2 FNYEAQ. The CDR3 runs to 16 residues.

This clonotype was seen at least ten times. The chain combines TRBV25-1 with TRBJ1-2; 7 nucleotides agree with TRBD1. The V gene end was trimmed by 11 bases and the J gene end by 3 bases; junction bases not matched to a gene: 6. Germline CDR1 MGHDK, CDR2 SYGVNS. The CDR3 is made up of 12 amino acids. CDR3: CASRQGYYGYTF. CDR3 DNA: TGTGCCTCGAGACAGGGATACTATGGCTACACCTTC.

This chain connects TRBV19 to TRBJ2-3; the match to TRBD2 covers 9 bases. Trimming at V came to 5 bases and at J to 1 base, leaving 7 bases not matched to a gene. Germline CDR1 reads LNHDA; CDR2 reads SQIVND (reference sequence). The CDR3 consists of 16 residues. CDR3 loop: CASSLRSGSRTDTQYF. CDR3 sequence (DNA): TGTGCCAGTAGTTTACGTAGCGGGAGTCGCACAGATACGCAGTATTTT.

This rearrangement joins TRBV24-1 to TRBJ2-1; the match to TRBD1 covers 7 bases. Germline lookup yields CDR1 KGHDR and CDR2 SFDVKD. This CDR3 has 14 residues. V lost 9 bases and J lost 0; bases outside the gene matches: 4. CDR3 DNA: TGTGCCACCTCGGGACAGCCCTCCTACAATGAGCAGTTCTTC. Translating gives CATSGQPSYNEQFF.

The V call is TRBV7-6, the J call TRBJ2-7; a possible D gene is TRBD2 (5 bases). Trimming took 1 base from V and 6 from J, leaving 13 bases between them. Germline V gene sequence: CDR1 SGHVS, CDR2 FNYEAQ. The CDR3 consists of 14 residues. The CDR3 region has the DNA TGTGCCAGCAGCTTAGGGCTAGCCCGCGGCGAGCAGTACTTC. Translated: CASSLGLARGEQYF.

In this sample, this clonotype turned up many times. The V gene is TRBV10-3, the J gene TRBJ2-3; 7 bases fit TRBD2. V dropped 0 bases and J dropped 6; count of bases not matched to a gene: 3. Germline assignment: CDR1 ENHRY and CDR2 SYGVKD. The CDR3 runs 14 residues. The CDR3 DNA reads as TGTGCCATCAGTGAGTCGGACGGGAGGGATACGCAGTATTTT. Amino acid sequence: CAISESDGRDTQYF.

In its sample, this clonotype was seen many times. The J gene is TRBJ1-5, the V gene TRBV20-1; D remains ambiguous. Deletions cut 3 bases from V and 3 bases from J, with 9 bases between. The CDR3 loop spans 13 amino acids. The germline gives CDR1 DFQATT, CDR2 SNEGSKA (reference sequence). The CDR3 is CSASDGYNQPQHF. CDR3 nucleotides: TGCAGTGCTAGTGACGGTTACAATCAGCCCCAGCATTTT.

CDR3 DNA sequence: TGCAGCGTAGGACACTCCTCTGGAAACACCATATATTTT. This translates into CSVGHSSGNTIYF. This chain joins TRBV29-1 and TRBJ1-3; tentatively, D is TRBD1 (5 bases). There are 13 residues in the CDR3. The germline V and J ends were trimmed by 6 bases and 0 bases, with 9 bases remaining between them. Per germline, CDR1 SQVTM and CDR2 ANQGSEA.

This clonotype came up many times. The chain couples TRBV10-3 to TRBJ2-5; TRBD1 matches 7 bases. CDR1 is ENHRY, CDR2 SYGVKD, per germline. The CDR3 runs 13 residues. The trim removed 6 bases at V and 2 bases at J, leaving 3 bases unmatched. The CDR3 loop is CAISRQGQETQYF. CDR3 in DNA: TGTGCCATCAGCCGACAGGGTCAAGAGACCCAGTACTTC.

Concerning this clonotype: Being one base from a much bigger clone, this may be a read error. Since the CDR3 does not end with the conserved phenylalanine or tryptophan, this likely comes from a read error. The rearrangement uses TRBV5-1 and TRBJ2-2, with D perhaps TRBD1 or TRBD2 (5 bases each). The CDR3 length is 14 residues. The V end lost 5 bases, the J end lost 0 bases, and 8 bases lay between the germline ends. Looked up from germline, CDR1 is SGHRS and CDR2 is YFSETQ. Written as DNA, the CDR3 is TGCGCCAGCAGGTCGGGACCGAACACCGGGGAGCTGTTTTCT. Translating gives CASRSGPNTGELFS.

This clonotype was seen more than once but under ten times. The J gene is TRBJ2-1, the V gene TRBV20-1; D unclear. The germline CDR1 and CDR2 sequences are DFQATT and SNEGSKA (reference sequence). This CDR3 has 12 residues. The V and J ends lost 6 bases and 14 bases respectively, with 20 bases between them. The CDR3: CSAKTLGPTEFF. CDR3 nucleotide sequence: TGCAGTGCAAAGACCCTCGGTCCTACCGAGTTCTTC.

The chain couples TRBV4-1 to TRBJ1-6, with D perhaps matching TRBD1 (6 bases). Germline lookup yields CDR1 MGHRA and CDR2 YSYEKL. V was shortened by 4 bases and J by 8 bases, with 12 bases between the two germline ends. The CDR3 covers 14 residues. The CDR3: CASSRGGPDSPLHF. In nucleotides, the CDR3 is TGCGCCAGCAGCCGGGGGGGGCCGGATTCACCCCTCCACTTT.

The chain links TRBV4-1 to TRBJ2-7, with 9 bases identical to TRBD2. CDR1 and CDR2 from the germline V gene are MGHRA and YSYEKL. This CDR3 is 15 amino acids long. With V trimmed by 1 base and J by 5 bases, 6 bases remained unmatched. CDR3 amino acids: CASSQAGLAQDEQYF. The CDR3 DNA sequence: TGCGCCAGCAGCCAAGCGGGACTAGCACAGGACGAGCAGTACTTC.

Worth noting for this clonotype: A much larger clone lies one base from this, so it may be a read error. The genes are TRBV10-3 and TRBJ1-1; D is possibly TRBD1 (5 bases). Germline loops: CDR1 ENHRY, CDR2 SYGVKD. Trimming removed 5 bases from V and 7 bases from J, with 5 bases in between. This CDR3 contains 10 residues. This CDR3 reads CAISTGEAFF. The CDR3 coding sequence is TGTGCCATCAGTACAGGTGAAGCTTTCTTT.

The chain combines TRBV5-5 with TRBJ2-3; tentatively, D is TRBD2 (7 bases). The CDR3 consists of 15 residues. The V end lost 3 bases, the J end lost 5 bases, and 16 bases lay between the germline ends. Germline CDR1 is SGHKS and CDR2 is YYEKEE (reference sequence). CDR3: CASSSRGGAGDTQYF. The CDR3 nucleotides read TGTGCCAGCAGCTCGAGAGGGGGGGCCGGAGATACGCAGTATTTT.

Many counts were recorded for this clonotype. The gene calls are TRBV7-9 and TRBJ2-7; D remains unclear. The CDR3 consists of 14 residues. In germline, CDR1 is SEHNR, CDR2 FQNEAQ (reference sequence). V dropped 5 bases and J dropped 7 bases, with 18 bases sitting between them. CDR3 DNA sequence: TGTGCCAGCAGCCCAAGCCAAGGACGGCGGGAGCAGTACTTC. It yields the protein CASSPSQGRREQYF.

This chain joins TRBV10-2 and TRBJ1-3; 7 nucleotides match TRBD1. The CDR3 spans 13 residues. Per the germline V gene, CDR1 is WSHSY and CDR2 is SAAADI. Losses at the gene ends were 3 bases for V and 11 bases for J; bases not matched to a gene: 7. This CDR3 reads CASSDRDSLPIYF. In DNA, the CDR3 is TGCGCCAGCAGTGACCGGGACAGTCTTCCCATATATTTT.

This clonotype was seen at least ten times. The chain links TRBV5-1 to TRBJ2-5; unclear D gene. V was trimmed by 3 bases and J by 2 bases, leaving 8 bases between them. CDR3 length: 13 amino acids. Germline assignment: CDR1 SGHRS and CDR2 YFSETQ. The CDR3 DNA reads TGCGCCAGCAGCTATGGGTATCAAGAGACCCAGTACTTC. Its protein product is CASSYGYQETQYF.

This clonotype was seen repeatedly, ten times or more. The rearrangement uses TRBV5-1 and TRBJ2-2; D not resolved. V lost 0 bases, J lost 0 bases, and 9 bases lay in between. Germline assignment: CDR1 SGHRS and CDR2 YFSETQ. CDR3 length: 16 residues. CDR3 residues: CASSLGASTNTGELFF. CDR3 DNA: TGCGCCAGCAGCTTGGGAGCGTCTACGAACACCGGGGAGCTGTTTTTT. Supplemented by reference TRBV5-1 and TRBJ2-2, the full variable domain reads KAGVTQTPRYLIKTRGQQVTLSCSPISGHRSVSWYQQTPGQGLQFLFEYFSETQRNKGNFPGRFSGRQFSNSRSEMNVSTLELGDSALYLCASSLGASTNTGELFFGEGSRLTVL.

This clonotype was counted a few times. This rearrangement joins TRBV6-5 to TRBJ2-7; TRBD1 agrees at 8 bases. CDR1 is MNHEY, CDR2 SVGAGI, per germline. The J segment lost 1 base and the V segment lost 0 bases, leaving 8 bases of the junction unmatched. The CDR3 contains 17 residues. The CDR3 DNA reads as TGTGCCAGCAGTTACTCGAGCGCAGGGGGCTCTTCCTACGAGCAGTACTTC. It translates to CASSYSSAGGSSYEQYF.

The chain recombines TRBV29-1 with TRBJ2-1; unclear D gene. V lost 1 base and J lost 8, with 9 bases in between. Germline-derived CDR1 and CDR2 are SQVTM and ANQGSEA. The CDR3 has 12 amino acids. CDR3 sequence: CSVEVRQYEQFF. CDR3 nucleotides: TGCAGCGTTGAAGTACGTCAGTATGAGCAGTTCTTC.